The next 16 T cell receptor beta chains were all read from a single sample in a study of blood T cell repertoires in COVID-19. Profiling relied on immunoSEQ multiplex PCR, and the TCRdb table lists in-frame clones only, not all of them. The table lists fewer than 350,000 clones, roughly 79% of them singletons. What was sequenced was peripheral blood. The receptor set was obtained from a woman aged 55-69 years with active or convalescent COVID-19.

The rearrangement links TRBV15 to TRBJ2-3, with D possibly TRBD2 on 5 matching bases. The length of the CDR3 is 15 residues. Trimming removed 1 base from V and 0 bases from J, with 8 bases in between. CDR1 and CDR2 from the germline V gene are LNHNV and YYDKDF (reference sequence). The CDR3 protein is CATSRGGFSTDTQYF. In nucleotides, the CDR3 is TGTGCCACCAGCAGAGGAGGGTTTAGCACAGATACGCAGTATTTT.

The rearrangement links TRBV6-5 to TRBJ2-4, with 9 bases lining up with TRBD2. V trimming: 0 bases; J trimming: 3 bases; junction bases outside the gene matches: 3. The CDR3 sequence is 16 residues long. CDR1 and CDR2 from the germline V gene are MNHEY and SVGAGI. The CDR3 is CASSYSLAGSKNIQYF. For the CDR3, the DNA is TGTGCCAGCAGTTACTCGCTAGCGGGGAGCAAAAACATTCAGTACTTC.

The rearrangement joins TRBV5-1 to TRBJ1-5, with TRBD1 identical over 9 bases. The V gene's germline CDR1 is SGHRS and CDR2 YFSETQ. This CDR3 has 14 residues. V lost 2 bases, J lost 4 bases, and 1 base stayed unmatched. For the CDR3, the DNA is TGCGCCAGCAGCTTTGGGACAGGGAATCAGCCCCAGCATTTT. As protein: CASSFGTGNQPQHF.

The chain links TRBV7-6 to TRBJ1-6; TRBD1 matches 9 bases. Germline lookup yields CDR1 SGHVS and CDR2 FNYEAQ. J gave up 10 bases and V 10 bases, and 5 bases lay outside the gene matches. CDR3 size: 12 residues. The CDR3 DNA sequence: TGTGCCACCGGACAGGGGAGGTCACCCCTCCACTTT. As protein: CATGQGRSPLHF.

This chain connects TRBV6-2 or TRBV6-3 to TRBJ2-7; TRBD2 matches 9 bases. Per germline, CDR1 MNHEY and CDR2 SVGEGT. The CDR3 runs 16 residues. Trimming took 1 base from V and 4 from J; bases not matched to a gene: 8. CDR3 sequence reads: CASSYYSGGPGYEQYF. The CDR3 bases are TGTGCCAGCAGTTACTATAGCGGGGGCCCCGGGTACGAGCAGTACTTC.

In DNA, the CDR3 is TGTGCCAGCAGTGAAGCGCAGGGGGCCTGGGGCTACACCTTC. Amino acids: CASSEAQGAWGYTF. J is TRBJ1-2 and V is TRBV6-1; 8 bases agree with TRBD1. V shed 0 bases, J shed 8 bases, and the junction held 5 bases outside the gene matches. The germline V gene has CDR1 MNHNS and CDR2 SASEGT. The CDR3 extends over 14 amino acids.

V and J are TRBV3-1 (or the pseudogene TRBV3-2) and TRBJ1-3; D gene ambiguous. V gave up 1 base and J gave up 2 bases, with 12 bases separating them. This CDR3 spans 16 amino acids. Germline values: CDR1 LGHDT, CDR2 YNNKEL (reference sequence). The CDR3 DNA follows: TGTGCCAGCAGCCAAGTCGGGGTGGAGGCTGGAAACACCATATATTTT. This translates into CASSQVGVEAGNTIYF.

J is TRBJ1-2 and V is TRBV2; D gene unclear. Germline assignment: CDR1 SNHLY and CDR2 FYNNEI. Between the trimmed V and J ends, which lost 6 bases and 0 bases, there was a span of 11 bases. There are 14 residues in the CDR3. CDR3 coding DNA: TGTGCCAGCAGCCGGGGAGGTCCTAACTATGGCTACACCTTC. As protein: CASSRGGPNYGYTF.

The chain combines TRBV4-1 with TRBJ1-6; D uncertain. This CDR3 region has 16 residues. The germline CDR1 and CDR2 sequences are MGHRA and YSYEKL. V lost 4 bases, J lost 6 bases, and 16 bases lay in between. CDR3 sequence (DNA): TGCGCCAGCAGCCTCCTTGACACCCGGGGTAATTCACCCCTCCACTTT. Its translation is CASSLLDTRGNSPLHF.

The chain combines TRBV9 with TRBJ2-5; D might be TRBD2 (6 bases). The CDR3 contains 15 residues. Germline V lookup: CDR1 SGDLS, CDR2 YYNGEE. Trimming removed 4 bases at V and 1 base at J, with 14 bases between. DNA of the CDR3: TGTGCCAGCAGCTCGGCCGGGACTTTCCAAGAGACCCAGTACTTC. Translated, it gives CASSSAGTFQETQYF.

This clone occurred a few times. The rearrangement joins TRBV4-1 to TRBJ1-1; weak D call: TRBD1 (6 bases). The CDR3 has 16 amino acids. The germline V and J ends were trimmed by 2 bases and 0 bases, with 13 bases remaining between them. CDR1 and CDR2 (germline): MGHRA, YSYEKL. DNA for the CDR3: TGCGCCAGCAGCCAAAACCAGGGGTGGCTGAACACTGAAGCTTTCTTT. Translation gives CASSQNQGWLNTEAFF.

V gene TRBV9 combines with J gene TRBJ2-6; no definite D call. Trimming left V 3 bases short and J 6 bases short, with 10 bases between. Per germline, CDR1 SGDLS and CDR2 YYNGEE. The CDR3 is 14 residues long. The CDR3 DNA is TGTGCCAGCAGCGGGATGGCGGCGGCCAACGTCCTGACTTTC. It yields the protein CASSGMAAANVLTF.

The gene calls are TRBV2 and TRBJ2-7, with a weak D call TRBD1 (6 bases). Germline CDR1 reads SNHLY; CDR2 reads FYNNEI. There are 15 residues in the CDR3. V was trimmed by 6 bases and J by 4 bases, leaving 19 bases between them. The CDR3 DNA reads as TGTGCCAGCAGAATGACACAGGGAAGTCCTTACGAGCAGTACTTC. Translating gives CASRMTQGSPYEQYF.

This chain connects TRBV27 to TRBJ1-4, with 7 bases matching TRBD1. CDR3 length: 16 amino acids. Germline CDR1 reads MNHEY; CDR2 reads SMNVEV (reference sequence). With 5 bases clipped from V and 14 bases from J, the junction kept 20 bases outside the gene matches. The CDR3 DNA reads TGTGCCAGCAGTCCACTCTCGGACAGGCTTTCGGGCGGGCTGTTTTTT. This translates into CASSPLSDRLSGGLFF. Using reference TRBV27 and TRBJ1-4 for the parts outside the CDR3, the full variable domain is EAQVTQNPRYLITVTGKKLTVTCSQNMNHEYMSWYRQDPGLGLRQIYYSMNVEVTDKGDVPEGYKVSRKEKRNFPLILESPSPNQTSLYFCASSPLSDRLSGGLFFGSGTQLSVL.

This chain joins TRBV7-9 and TRBJ1-6, with D hard to call. The length of the CDR3 is 15 residues. Deletions cut 1 base from V and 8 bases from J, with 12 bases between. Germline CDR1 reads SEHNR; CDR2 reads FQNEAQ (reference sequence). DNA of the CDR3: TGTGCCAGCAGCTTAGAGGGCCGGGATCATTCACCCCTCCACTTT. It translates to CASSLEGRDHSPLHF. Filled out from reference TRBV7-9 and TRBJ1-6, the complete variable domain reads DTGVSQNPRHKITKRGQNVTFRCDPISEHNRLYWYRQTLGQGPEFLTYFQNEAQLEKSRLLSDRFSAERPKGSFSTLEIQRTEQGDSAMYLCASSLEGRDHSPLHFGNGTRLTVT.

The chain carries TRBV5-4 and TRBJ1-2; TRBD1 is a possible D gene (6 bases). Germline V lookup: CDR1 SGHNT, CDR2 YYREEE (reference sequence). This CDR3 region has 13 residues. V was cut by 0 bases and J by 8 bases, with 11 bases left in between. In nucleotides, the CDR3 is TGTGCCAGCAGCTTGGACAGGGATGGAGGCTACACCTTC. It yields the protein CASSLDRDGGYTF.